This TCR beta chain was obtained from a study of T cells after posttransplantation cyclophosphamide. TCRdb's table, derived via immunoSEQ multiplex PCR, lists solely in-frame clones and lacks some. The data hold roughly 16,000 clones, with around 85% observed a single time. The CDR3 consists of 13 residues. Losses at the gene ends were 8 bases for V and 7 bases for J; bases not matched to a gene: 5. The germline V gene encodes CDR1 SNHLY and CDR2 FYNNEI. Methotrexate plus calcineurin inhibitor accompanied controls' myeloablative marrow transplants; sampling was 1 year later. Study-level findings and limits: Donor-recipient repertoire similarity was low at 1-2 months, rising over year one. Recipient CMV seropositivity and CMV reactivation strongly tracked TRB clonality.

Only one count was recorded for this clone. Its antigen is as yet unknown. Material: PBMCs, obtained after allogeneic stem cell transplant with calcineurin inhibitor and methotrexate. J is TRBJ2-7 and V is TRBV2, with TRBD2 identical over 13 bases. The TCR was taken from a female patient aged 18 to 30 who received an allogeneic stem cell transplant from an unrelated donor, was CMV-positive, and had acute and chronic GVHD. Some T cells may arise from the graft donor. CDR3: CASGGLAGYEQYF. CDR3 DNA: TGTGCCAGCGGGGGACTAGCGGGATATGAGCAGTACTTC.